Here is one T cell receptor (beta chain) with its context. The record originates from a study of blood T cell repertoires in COVID-19. Germline V CDR1 and CDR2: LNHDA, SQIVND (reference sequence). The CDR3 is 17 amino acids. V dropped 4 bases and J dropped 2; count of bases not matched to a gene: 12. Authors' methods: Estimated nucleated cell counts came from reference gene primer amplification. Clones were read by immunoSEQ multiplex PCR, and TCRdb kept only the in-frame ones, dropping some. V, J and clone size were drawn from that table, and D and trimming were deduced from the DNA. In the table there are about 250,000 clones, about 79% of which are singletons.

This chain links TRBV19 with TRBJ2-7, with 9 positions matching TRBD1. Sequenced: peripheral blood. The source is a man older than 75 with acute or convalescent COVID-19. The CDR3 protein is CASSTRGQGRSPYEQYF. The CDR3, as DNA: TGTGCCAGTAGTACAAGGGGACAGGGTAGGTCGCCCTACGAGCAGTACTTC.